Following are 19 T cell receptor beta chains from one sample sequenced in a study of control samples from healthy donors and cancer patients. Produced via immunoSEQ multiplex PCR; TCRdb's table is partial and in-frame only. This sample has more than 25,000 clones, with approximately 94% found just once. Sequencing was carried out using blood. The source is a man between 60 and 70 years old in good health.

The chain's CDR3 is CASSPKTSGGYNEQFF. For the CDR3, the DNA is TGTGCCAGCTCACCGAAGACTAGCGGGGGGTACAATGAGCAGTTCTTC. The V and J genes are TRBV18 and TRBJ2-1; TRBD2 agrees at 13 bases. The CDR3 contains 16 residues. CDR1 is KGHSH and CDR2 is LQKENI in the germline V gene. Germline trimming cut 3 bases from V and 4 bases from J; bases unmatched to any gene: 3.

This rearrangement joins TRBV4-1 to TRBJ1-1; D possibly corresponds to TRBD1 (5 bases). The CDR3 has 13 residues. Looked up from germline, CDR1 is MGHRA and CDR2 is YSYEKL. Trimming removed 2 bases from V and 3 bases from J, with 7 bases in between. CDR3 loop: CASSQWGDTEAFF. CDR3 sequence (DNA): TGCGCCAGCAGCCAATGGGGGGACACTGAAGCTTTCTTT.

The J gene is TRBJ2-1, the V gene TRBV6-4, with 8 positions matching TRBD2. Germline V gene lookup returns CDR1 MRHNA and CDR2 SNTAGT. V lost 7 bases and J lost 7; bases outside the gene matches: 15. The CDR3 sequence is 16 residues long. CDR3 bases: TGTGCCAGCACCCAGGGAGCGGGGGCTGGGGTGAATGAGCAGTTCTTC. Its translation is CASTQGAGAGVNEQFF.

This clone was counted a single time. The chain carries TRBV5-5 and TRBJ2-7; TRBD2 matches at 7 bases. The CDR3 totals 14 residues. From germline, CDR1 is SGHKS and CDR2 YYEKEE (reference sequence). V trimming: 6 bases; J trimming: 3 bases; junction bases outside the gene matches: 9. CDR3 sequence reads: CASTWGLRIYEQYF. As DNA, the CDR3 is TGTGCCAGCACCTGGGGACTACGAATCTACGAGCAGTACTTC.

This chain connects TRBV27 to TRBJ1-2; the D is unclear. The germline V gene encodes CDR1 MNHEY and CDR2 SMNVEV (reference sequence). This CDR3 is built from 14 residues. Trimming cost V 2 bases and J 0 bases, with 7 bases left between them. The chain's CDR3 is CASSLAPSNYGYTF. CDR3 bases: TGTGCCAGCAGTTTAGCACCATCTAACTATGGCTACACCTTC.

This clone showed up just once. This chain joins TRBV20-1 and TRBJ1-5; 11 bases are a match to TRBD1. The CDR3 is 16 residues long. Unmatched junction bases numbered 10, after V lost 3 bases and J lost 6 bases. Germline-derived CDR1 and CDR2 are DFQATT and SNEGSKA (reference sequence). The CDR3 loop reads CSASVFGTGGIQPQHF. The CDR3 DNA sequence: TGCAGTGCTAGTGTTTTCGGGACAGGGGGTATTCAGCCCCAGCATTTT.

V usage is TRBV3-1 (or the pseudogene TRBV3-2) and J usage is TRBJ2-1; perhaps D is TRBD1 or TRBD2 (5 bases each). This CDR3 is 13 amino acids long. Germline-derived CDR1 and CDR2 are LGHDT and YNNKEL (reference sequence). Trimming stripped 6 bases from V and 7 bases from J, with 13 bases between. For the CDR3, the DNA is TGTGCCAGCAGAGAGGGGCCGGCGAATGAGCAGTTCTTC. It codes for CASREGPANEQFF.

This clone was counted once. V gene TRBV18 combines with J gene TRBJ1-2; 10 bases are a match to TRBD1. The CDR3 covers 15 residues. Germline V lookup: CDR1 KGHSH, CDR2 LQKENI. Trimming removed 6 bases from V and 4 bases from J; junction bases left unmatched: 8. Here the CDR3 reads CASSKDRGLTYGYTF. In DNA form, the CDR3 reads TGTGCCAGCTCCAAAGACAGGGGGCTAACCTATGGCTACACCTTC.

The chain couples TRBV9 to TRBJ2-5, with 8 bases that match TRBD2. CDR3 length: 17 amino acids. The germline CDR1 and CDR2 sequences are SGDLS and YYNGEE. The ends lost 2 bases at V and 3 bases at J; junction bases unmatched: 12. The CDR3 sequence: CASSVVGGLGGEETQYF. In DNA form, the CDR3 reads TGTGCCAGCAGCGTCGTTGGGGGACTAGGGGGTGAAGAGACCCAGTACTTC.

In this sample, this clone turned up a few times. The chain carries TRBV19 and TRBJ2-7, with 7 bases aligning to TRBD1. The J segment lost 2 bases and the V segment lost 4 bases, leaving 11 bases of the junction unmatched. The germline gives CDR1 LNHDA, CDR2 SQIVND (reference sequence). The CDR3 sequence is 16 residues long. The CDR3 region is CASSTSGTVPTYEQYF. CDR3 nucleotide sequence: TGTGCCAGTAGTACTTCCGGGACAGTCCCTACCTACGAGCAGTACTTC. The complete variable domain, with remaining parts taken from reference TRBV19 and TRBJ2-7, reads DGGITQSPKYLFRKEGQNVTLSCEQNLNHDAMYWYRQDPGQGLRLIYYSQIVNDFQKGDIAEGYSVSREKKESFPLTVTSAQKNPTAFYLCASSTSGTVPTYEQYFGPGTRLTVT.

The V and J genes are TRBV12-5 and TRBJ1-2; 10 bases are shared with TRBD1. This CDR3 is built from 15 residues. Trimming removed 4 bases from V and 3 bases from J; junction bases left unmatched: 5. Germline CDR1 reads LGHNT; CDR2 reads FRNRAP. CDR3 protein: CASGSPGQGDYGYTF. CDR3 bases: TGTGCTAGTGGTTCCCCCGGACAGGGGGACTATGGCTACACCTTC.

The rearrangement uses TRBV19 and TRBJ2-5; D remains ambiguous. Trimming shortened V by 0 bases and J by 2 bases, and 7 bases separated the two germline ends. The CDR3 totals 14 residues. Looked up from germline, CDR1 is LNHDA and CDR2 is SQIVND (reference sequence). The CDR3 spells CASSIDARQETQYF. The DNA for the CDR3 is TGTGCCAGTAGTATAGACGCCAGACAAGAGACCCAGTACTTC.

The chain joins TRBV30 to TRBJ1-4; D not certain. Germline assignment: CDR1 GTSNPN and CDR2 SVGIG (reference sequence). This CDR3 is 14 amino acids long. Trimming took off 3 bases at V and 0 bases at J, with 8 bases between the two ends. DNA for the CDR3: TGTGCCTGGAGCCAGACTGCAACTAATGAAAAACTGTTTTTT. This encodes CAWSQTATNEKLFF.

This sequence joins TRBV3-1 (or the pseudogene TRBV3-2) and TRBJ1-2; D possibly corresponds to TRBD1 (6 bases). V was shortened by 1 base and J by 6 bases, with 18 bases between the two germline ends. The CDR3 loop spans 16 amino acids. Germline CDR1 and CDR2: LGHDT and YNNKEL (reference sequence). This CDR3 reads CASSQVRTPRGNGYTF. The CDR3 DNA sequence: TGTGCCAGCAGCCAAGTCCGAACCCCAAGGGGGAATGGCTACACCTTC.

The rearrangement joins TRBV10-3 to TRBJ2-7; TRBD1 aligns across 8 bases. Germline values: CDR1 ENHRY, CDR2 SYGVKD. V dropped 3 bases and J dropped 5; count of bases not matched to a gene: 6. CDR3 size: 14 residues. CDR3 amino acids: CAISDGRGLDEQYF. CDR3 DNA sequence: TGTGCCATCAGTGATGGCAGGGGGCTGGACGAGCAGTACTTC.

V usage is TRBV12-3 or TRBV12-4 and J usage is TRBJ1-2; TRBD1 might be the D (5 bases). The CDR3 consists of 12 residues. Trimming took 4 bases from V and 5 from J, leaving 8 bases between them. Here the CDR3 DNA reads TGTGCCAGCAGTTCGGACATTTATGGCTACACCTTC. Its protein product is CASSSDIYGYTF.

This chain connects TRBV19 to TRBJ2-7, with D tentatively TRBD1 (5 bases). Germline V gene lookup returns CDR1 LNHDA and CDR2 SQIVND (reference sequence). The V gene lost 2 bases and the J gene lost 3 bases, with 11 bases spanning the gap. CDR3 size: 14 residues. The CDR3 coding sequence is TGTGCCAGTAGTATAAGGGAACAGGTCTACGAGCAGTACTTC. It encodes CASSIREQVYEQYF.

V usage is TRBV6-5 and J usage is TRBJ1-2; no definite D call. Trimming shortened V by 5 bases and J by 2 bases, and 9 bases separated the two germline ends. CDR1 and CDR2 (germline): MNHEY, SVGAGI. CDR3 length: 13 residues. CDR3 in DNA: TGTGCCAGCAGTCCGGACGGGAACTATGGCTACACCTTC. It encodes CASSPDGNYGYTF.

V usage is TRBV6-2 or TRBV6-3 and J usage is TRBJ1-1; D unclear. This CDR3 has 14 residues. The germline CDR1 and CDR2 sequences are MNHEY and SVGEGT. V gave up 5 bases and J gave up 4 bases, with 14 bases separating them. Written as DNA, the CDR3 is TGTGCCAGCAGTCCAGACACTCGGGGCACTGAAGCTTTCTTT. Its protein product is CASSPDTRGTEAFF.